These 26 T cell receptor beta chains came from one sample sequenced in a study of T cell responses to AZD1222 COVID-19 vaccine. The table came from immunoSEQ multiplex PCR; TCRdb's copy has only in-frame clones and leaves some out. Of fewer than 120,000 clones listed, 81% are singletons. The input for sequencing was peripheral blood, taken on day 0 of AZD1222 vaccination. The origin of the receptors is an adult in good health.

V usage is TRBV4-3 and J usage is TRBJ1-5, with D unclear. The CDR3 loop spans 15 amino acids. Germline loops: CDR1 LGHNA, CDR2 YSLEER. V was clipped by 1 base and J by 2 bases, with 9 bases between them. The CDR3 DNA sequence: TGCGCCAGCAGCCAAGGTACTTGGGGCAATCAGCCCCAGCATTTT. It encodes CASSQGTWGNQPQHF.

The CDR3 region has the DNA TGTGCCAGTAGTCCTCGGGGGGCCACAGATACGCAGTATTTT. Protein product: CASSPRGATDTQYF. The chain carries TRBV19 and TRBJ2-3, with TRBD2 as a possible D gene (7 bases). This CDR3 contains 14 residues. Trimming pared 5 bases from V and 2 bases from J, leaving 11 bases between. CDR1 and CDR2 from the germline V gene are LNHDA and SQIVND (reference sequence).

The chain uses TRBV6-5 and TRBJ1-4, with 7 bases that match TRBD1. The junction had 6 bases not matched to a gene; V was cut back by 4 bases and J by 7 bases. The CDR3 has 14 residues. CDR1 is MNHEY, CDR2 SVGAGI, per germline. CDR3 amino acids: CASSSGTASEKLFF. The CDR3, as DNA: TGTGCCAGCAGTTCCGGGACAGCCTCTGAAAAACTGTTTTTT.

This clone was counted once. This chain links TRBV12-5 with TRBJ1-2; perhaps TRBD1 as D (6 bases). With 7 bases removed from V and 8 bases from J, the gap between germline ends came to 26 bases. Germline V CDR1 and CDR2: LGHNT, FRNRAP. CDR3 size: 16 residues. CDR3 in amino acids: CASASGAGAGTEGYTF. The CDR3 nucleotides read TGTGCTAGTGCCTCGGGGGCGGGGGCAGGGACTGAGGGCTACACCTTC.

This clone appeared a few times. The chain links TRBV28 to TRBJ1-1; 8 positions match TRBD1. V lost 6 bases to trimming and J lost 2 bases; unmatched junction nucleotides: 8. This CDR3 has 15 amino acids. Per germline, CDR1 MDHEN and CDR2 SYDVKM. CDR3 nucleotides: TGTGCCAGCAGGACCCAGGGGGCGGGTAACACTGAAGCTTTCTTT. This gives the protein CASRTQGAGNTEAFF. Full variable domain (rest looked up from reference TRBV28 and TRBJ1-1): DVKVTQSSRYLVKRTGEKVFLECVQDMDHENMFWYRQDPGLGLRLIYFSYDVKMKEKGDIPEGYSVSREKKERFSLILESASTNQTSMYLCASRTQGAGNTEAFFGQGTRLTVV.

This chain uses TRBV27 with TRBJ2-2; D might be TRBD2 (5 bases). Germline lookup yields CDR1 MNHEY and CDR2 SMNVEV (reference sequence). Trimming pared 1 base from V and 6 bases from J, leaving 21 bases between. The CDR3 extends over 18 amino acids. The CDR3 nucleotides read TGTGCCAGCAGTTTATGGGAGCCGTGGAGGAGGTTTTCCGGGGAGCTGTTTTTT. Amino acids: CASSLWEPWRRFSGELFF.

This clone was detected a few times. The rearrangement links TRBV12-3 or TRBV12-4 to TRBJ1-1; D unresolved. The CDR3 runs to 12 residues. Trimming left V 3 bases short and J 11 bases short, with 13 bases between. This CDR3 reads CASSLFGSTAFF. In DNA, the CDR3 is TGTGCCAGCAGTTTGTTCGGGAGTACCGCTTTCTTT.

The V call is TRBV7-3, the J call TRBJ2-1; D tentatively reads TRBD1 or TRBD2 (5 bases each). V lost 5 bases to trimming and J lost 5 bases, with 10 bases between them. Germline assignment: CDR1 SGHTA and CDR2 FQGTGA. The CDR3 is 13 residues long. In DNA form, the CDR3 reads TGTGCCAGCAGCCCCGGGACGCACAATGAGCAGTTCTTC. It translates to CASSPGTHNEQFF.

The chain joins TRBV6-5 to TRBJ2-1; D ambiguous. Trimming stripped 6 bases from V and 1 base from J, with 13 bases between. The CDR3 is 15 amino acids. Germline lookup yields CDR1 MNHEY and CDR2 SVGAGI. CDR3 protein: CASSGGPSSYNEQFF. The DNA for the CDR3 is TGTGCCAGCAGCGGCGGACCCTCGTCCTACAATGAGCAGTTCTTC.

The sample holds one count of this clone. The rearrangement links TRBV7-6 to TRBJ2-5; 7 positions match TRBD2. The CDR3 has 14 residues. V lost 5 bases, J lost 5 bases, and 8 bases stayed unmatched. CDR1 is SGHVS, CDR2 FNYEAQ, per germline. The chain's CDR3 is CASSHRLAGETQYF. The DNA for the CDR3 is TGTGCCAGCAGCCATAGACTAGCCGGTGAGACCCAGTACTTC.

The chain combines TRBV27 with TRBJ1-1; TRBD1 might be the D (6 bases). V was trimmed by 1 base and J by 3 bases, leaving 12 bases between them. Germline CDR1 and CDR2: MNHEY and SMNVEV (reference sequence). The CDR3 sequence is 15 residues long. The CDR3 DNA reads as TGTGCCAGCAGTTTATTTGGGGGCGCAGACACTGAAGCTTTCTTT. Amino acids: CASSLFGGADTEAFF.

V and J are TRBV7-2 and TRBJ1-6; D is uncertain. This CDR3 has 12 residues. Germline V lookup: CDR1 SGHTA, CDR2 FQGNSA. With 5 bases removed from V and 6 bases from J, the gap between germline ends came to 5 bases. In DNA form, the CDR3 reads TGTGCCAGCAGCCCGGCTAATTCACCCCTCCACTTT. Protein product: CASSPANSPLHF.

The chain is built from TRBV4-2 and TRBJ2-1; D gene ambiguous. Per germline, CDR1 LGHNA and CDR2 YNFKEQ. V lost 0 bases, J lost 3 bases, and 12 bases lay in between. CDR3 length: 16 amino acids. CDR3 sequence reads: CASSQDSASYYNEQFF. The CDR3 bases are TGTGCCAGCAGCCAAGATTCAGCCTCCTACTACAATGAGCAGTTCTTC.

The V and J genes are TRBV5-5 and TRBJ1-1; D remains unclear. The V and J ends lost 3 bases and 7 bases respectively, with 13 bases between them. This CDR3 region has 13 residues. The germline V gene has CDR1 SGHKS and CDR2 YYEKEE (reference sequence). This CDR3 is CASSSESLGEAFF. The DNA of the CDR3 is TGTGCCAGCAGCTCTGAATCCCTAGGTGAAGCTTTCTTT. Supplemented by reference TRBV5-5 and TRBJ1-1, the full variable domain reads DAGVTQSPTHLIKTRGQQVTLRCSPISGHKSVSWYQQVLGQGPQFIFQYYEKEERGRGNFPDRFSARQFPNYSSELNVNALLLGDSALYLCASSSESLGEAFFGQGTRLTVV.

Comments on this clone: Additional DNA sequences in this sample encode the identical CDR3. The chain carries TRBV7-9 and TRBJ2-2; weak D call: TRBD1 (5 bases). Germline values: CDR1 SEHNR, CDR2 FQNEAQ (reference sequence). Trimming removed 1 base at V and 0 bases at J, with 6 bases between. The CDR3 length is 15 residues. The DNA of the CDR3 is TGTGCCAGCAGCTTAGTAGGGGCGAACACCGGGGAGCTGTTTTTT. This encodes CASSLVGANTGELFF.

The chain uses TRBV15 and TRBJ2-7, with D maybe TRBD2 (5 bases). Germline V CDR1 and CDR2: LNHNV, YYDKDF (reference sequence). The CDR3 contains 14 residues. Trimming cost V 0 bases and J 5 bases, with 11 bases left between them. CDR3 coding DNA: TGTGCCACCAGCAGAGATATCTCCGGGAACGAGCAGTACTTC. Its translation is CATSRDISGNEQYF.

This chain connects TRBV9 to TRBJ1-4; 11 bases line up with TRBD1. This CDR3 is 15 amino acids long. Germline trimming cut 4 bases from V and 5 bases from J; bases unmatched to any gene: 4. Germline assignment: CDR1 SGDLS and CDR2 YYNGEE. CDR3 loop: CASSPWDRGNEKLFF. The CDR3 nucleotides read TGTGCCAGCAGCCCTTGGGACAGGGGGAATGAAAAACTGTTTTTT.

This clone appeared many times. CDR3 nucleotide sequence: TGCGCCAGCAGCCAAGGCCCCACGGTCAGGGGGAAGGGGAGCTCCTACGAGCAGTACTTC. This gives the protein CASSQGPTVRGKGSSYEQYF. The rearrangement uses TRBV4-1 and TRBJ2-7; TRBD1 agrees at 7 bases. Losses at the gene ends were 1 base for V and 0 bases for J; bases not matched to a gene: 18. Germline-derived CDR1 and CDR2 are MGHRA and YSYEKL. There are 20 residues in the CDR3.

The table lists this clone with a few counts. The chain joins TRBV4-1 to TRBJ2-3, with 8 nucleotides matching TRBD2. J was trimmed by 3 bases and V by 1 base; bases with no gene match: 12. Germline CDR1 MGHRA, CDR2 YSYEKL. This CDR3 contains 18 residues. CDR3 in DNA: TGCGCCAGCAGCCAAGGACCCCTCCAGCGGGAGAGGACAGATACGCAGTATTTT. It specifies CASSQGPLQRERTDTQYF.

The rearrangement links TRBV28 to TRBJ1-1; D might be TRBD1 (5 bases). V dropped 4 bases and J dropped 8 bases, with 20 bases sitting between them. CDR3 length: 15 amino acids. Germline lookup yields CDR1 MDHEN and CDR2 SYDVKM. The DNA for the CDR3 is TGTGCCAGCAGTTCGCGGGACTTCCGGGTCAGGGAAGCTTTCTTT. Translated, it gives CASSSRDFRVREAFF.

This clone showed up just once. The V call is TRBV18, the J call TRBJ1-2; the D is unclear. Germline loops: CDR1 KGHSH, CDR2 LQKENI. With 4 bases removed from V and 4 bases from J, the gap between germline ends came to 16 bases. The CDR3 is 15 amino acids. CDR3 in DNA: TGTGCCAGCTCACTTACCCTGGACCGCCGCTATGGCTACACCTTC. Protein: CASSLTLDRRYGYTF.

The V call is TRBV7-2, the J call TRBJ1-3; 12 nucleotides align to TRBD1. The length of the CDR3 is 16 residues. CDR1 and CDR2 (germline): SGHTA, FQGNSA. V lost 5 bases and J lost 2; bases outside the gene matches: 4. The CDR3 DNA sequence: TGTGCCAGCAGCGTGGGACAGGGGGCGACTGGAAACACCATATATTTT. Translated: CASSVGQGATGNTIYF.

The chain links TRBV7-2 to TRBJ2-1, with D perhaps being TRBD1 or TRBD2 (5 bases each). The CDR3 is made up of 16 amino acids. Germline loops: CDR1 SGHTA, CDR2 FQGNSA. The V gene lost 1 base and the J gene lost 1 base, with 11 bases spanning the gap. The chain's CDR3 is CASSLGGQGSYNEQFF. In DNA form, the CDR3 reads TGTGCCAGCAGCTTAGGCGGGCAGGGTTCCTACAATGAGCAGTTCTTC.

V and J are TRBV14 and TRBJ1-2; possible D gene TRBD1, 6 bases. Trimming removed 4 bases at V and 4 bases at J, with 16 bases between. CDR1 is SGHDN, CDR2 FVKESK, per germline. The CDR3 runs to 15 residues. The CDR3 region has the DNA TGTGCCAGCAGCCCACCGCCCGACAGGTCCTATGGCTACACCTTC. Amino acid sequence: CASSPPPDRSYGYTF.

This sequence joins TRBV19 and TRBJ2-7; TRBD1 might be the D (7 bases). CDR1 is LNHDA, CDR2 SQIVND, per germline (reference sequence). The V gene lost 5 bases and the J gene lost 0 bases, with 20 bases spanning the gap. There are 17 residues in the CDR3. This CDR3 is CASSSRGAGPSSYEQYF. The CDR3 DNA follows: TGTGCCAGTAGTTCCAGGGGGGCGGGCCCAAGCTCCTACGAGCAGTACTTC.

V usage is TRBV13 and J usage is TRBJ2-7; tentative D call: TRBD1 (5 bases). Germline loops: CDR1 PRHDT, CDR2 FYEKMQ (reference sequence). V gave up 4 bases and J gave up 2 bases, with 15 bases separating them. This CDR3 region has 15 residues. The CDR3, as DNA: TGTGCCAGCAGCTCTAGTCGGCAGGGTGCCTACGAGCAGTACTTC. Its translation: CASSSSRQGAYEQYF.